The 11 T cell receptor beta chains given below trace back to one sample, sequenced in a study of blood T cell repertoires in COVID-19. Here immunoSEQ multiplex PCR was the method, and the copy in TCRdb shows in-frame clones only, minus some. The sample includes approximately 280,000 clones, roughly 91% seen only once; the top ten take roughly 1.8%. Specimen: PBMCs or T cells enriched from blood (not recorded which). The receptors were gathered from a woman aged 60 to 75 who had recovered from COVID-19.

The rearrangement links TRBV10-3 to TRBJ2-5; TRBD1 agrees at 9 bases. CDR3 length equals 14 residues. Per germline, CDR1 ENHRY and CDR2 SYGVKD. V shed 5 bases, J shed 3 bases, and the junction held 4 bases outside the gene matches. The CDR3 bases are TGTGCCATCAGTTCGGACAGGGGAGAAGAGACCCAGTACTTC. It translates to CAISSDRGEETQYF.

This CDR3 is CASSKGTGPHSNEKLFF. The CDR3 bases are TGTGCCAGCAGCAAAGGGACAGGGCCACACTCTAATGAAAAACTGTTTTTT. V is TRBV7-9 and J is TRBJ1-4; 9 bases align to TRBD1. The V gene end was trimmed by 5 bases and the J gene end by 3 bases; junction bases not matched to a gene: 10. This CDR3 contains 17 residues. CDR1 and CDR2 from the germline V gene are SEHNR and FQNEAQ (reference sequence).

The rearrangement uses TRBV5-5 and TRBJ2-7; D remains ambiguous. V lost 0 bases, J lost 2 bases, and 9 bases lay in between. The CDR3 is made up of 14 amino acids. Germline lookup yields CDR1 SGHKS and CDR2 YYEKEE (reference sequence). CDR3 amino acids: CASSLGQAAYEQYF. CDR3 in DNA: TGTGCCAGCAGCTTGGGACAAGCAGCCTACGAGCAGTACTTC.

V gene TRBV4-1 combines with J gene TRBJ1-1; D is ambiguous. The CDR3 spans 14 residues. Germline V gene lookup returns CDR1 MGHRA and CDR2 YSYEKL. Trimming removed 2 bases at V and 4 bases at J, with 11 bases between. Written as DNA, the CDR3 is TGCGCCAGCAGCCAAAATCAATTGAGCACTGAAGCTTTCTTT. This codes for CASSQNQLSTEAFF.

The chain joins TRBV27 to TRBJ2-7; 10 bases line up with TRBD1. V lost 5 bases to trimming and J lost 5 bases; unmatched junction nucleotides: 9. The CDR3 length is 15 residues. Germline CDR1 reads MNHEY; CDR2 reads SMNVEV (reference sequence). The CDR3 here is CASSQRQGARNEQYF. The CDR3 coding sequence is TGTGCCAGCAGTCAGCGACAGGGGGCTCGGAACGAGCAGTACTTC.

CDR3 amino acids: CASSLFSNRLAGETQYF. The CDR3 bases are TGTGCCAGCAGTTTATTCTCCAATAGACTAGCTGGGGAGACCCAGTACTTC. J is TRBJ2-5 and V is TRBV7-2, with 7 bases fitting TRBD2. This CDR3 has 17 amino acids. The germline V gene has CDR1 SGHTA and CDR2 FQGNSA. J gave up 5 bases and V 6 bases, and 18 bases lay outside the gene matches.

This clone was counted once. The J gene is TRBJ2-1, the V gene TRBV5-1; TRBD2 agrees at 10 bases. The CDR3 contains 16 residues. The V segment lost 7 bases and the J segment 9 bases; nucleotides outside the gene matches: 16. Germline assignment: CDR1 SGHRS and CDR2 YFSETQ. The CDR3 reads CASDTEAGGPICEQFF. The CDR3, as DNA: TGCGCCAGCGATACGGAAGCGGGAGGGCCGATTTGTGAGCAGTTCTTC.

V and J are TRBV30 and TRBJ1-4; the D gene is possibly TRBD1 (5 bases). The germline V gene encodes CDR1 GTSNPN and CDR2 SVGIG (reference sequence). With 0 bases removed from V and 10 bases from J, the gap between germline ends came to 12 bases. This CDR3 has 13 amino acids. Here the CDR3 DNA reads TGTGCCTGGAGTGTAACTAGGAGGGGAAAACTGTTTTTT. Translated, it gives CAWSVTRRGKLFF. The whole variable domain, filled in from reference TRBV30 and TRBJ1-4, reads SQTIHQWPATLVQPVGSPLSLECTVEGTSNPNLYWYRQAAGRGLQLLFYSVGIGQISSEVPQNLSASRPQDRQFILSSKKLLLSDSGFYLCAWSVTRRGKLFFGSGTQLSVL.

The chain joins TRBV6-1 to TRBJ2-1; 14 positions agree with TRBD2. CDR1 is MNHNS and CDR2 is SASEGT in the germline V gene. CDR3 length: 17 residues. The V and J ends lost 4 bases and 6 bases, in that order; junction bases with no gene match: 8. In DNA, the CDR3 is TGTGCCAGCAGTGCCCGACTAGCGGGGGGGTTTTCCAATGAGCAGTTCTTC. Protein: CASSARLAGGFSNEQFF.

The chain uses TRBV29-1 and TRBJ2-7; TRBD2 might be the D (5 bases). The CDR3 contains 13 residues. Deletions cut 4 bases from V and 3 bases from J, with 13 bases between. The germline V gene encodes CDR1 SQVTM and CDR2 ANQGSEA. Here the CDR3 DNA reads TGCAGCGTTGTACTAGTCACAAGCTACGAGCAGTACTTC. Translation gives CSVVLVTSYEQYF.

The chain links TRBV7-9 to TRBJ1-6; 7 positions match TRBD1. There are 14 residues in the CDR3. V shed 2 bases, J shed 7 bases, and the junction held 2 bases outside the gene matches. Looked up from germline, CDR1 is SEHNR and CDR2 is FQNEAQ (reference sequence). In DNA, the CDR3 is TGTGCCAGCAGCTTAAGGGGGCAGAATTCACCCCTCCACTTT. As protein: CASSLRGQNSPLHF.